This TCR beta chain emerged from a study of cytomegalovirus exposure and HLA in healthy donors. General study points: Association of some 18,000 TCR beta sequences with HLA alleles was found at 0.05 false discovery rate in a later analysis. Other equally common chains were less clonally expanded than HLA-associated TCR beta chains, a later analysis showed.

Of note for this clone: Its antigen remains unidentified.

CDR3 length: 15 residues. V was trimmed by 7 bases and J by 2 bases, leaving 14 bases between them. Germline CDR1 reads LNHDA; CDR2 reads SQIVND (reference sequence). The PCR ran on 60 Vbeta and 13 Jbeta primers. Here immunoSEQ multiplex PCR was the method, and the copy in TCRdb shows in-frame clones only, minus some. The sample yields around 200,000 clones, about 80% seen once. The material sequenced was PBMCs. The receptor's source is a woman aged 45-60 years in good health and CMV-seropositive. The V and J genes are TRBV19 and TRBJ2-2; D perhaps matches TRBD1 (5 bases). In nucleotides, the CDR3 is TGTGCCAGTAAACGGGCAGGGTATAACACCGGGGAGCTGTTTTTT. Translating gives CASKRAGYNTGELFF. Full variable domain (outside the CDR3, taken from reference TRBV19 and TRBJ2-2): DGGITQSPKYLFRKEGQNVTLSCEQNLNHDAMYWYRQDPGQGLRLIYYSQIVNDFQKGDIAEGYSVSREKKESFPLTVTSAQKNPTAFYLCASKRAGYNTGELFFGEGSRLTVL.